One and the same sample provided the 13 T cell receptor beta chains below, sequenced in a study of blood T cell repertoires in COVID-19. The assay was immunoSEQ multiplex PCR, and TCRdb's table has in-frame clones only and misses some. Found here are about 480,000 clones, roughly 90% of them singletons; the top ten hold about 2%. The sequenced material came from PBMCs or T cells enriched from blood (not recorded which). These receptors were collected from a woman aged 40 to 49 who had recovered from COVID-19.

The chain uses TRBV4-3 and TRBJ2-7; D perhaps matches TRBD2 (6 bases). Germline V gene data show CDR1 as LGHNA and CDR2 as YSLEER. CDR3 length equals 15 residues. V lost 1 base, J lost 2 bases, and 12 bases lay in between. The CDR3 sequence: CASSQAFPGAYEQYF. CDR3 bases: TGCGCCAGCAGCCAAGCCTTCCCGGGAGCCTACGAGCAGTACTTC.

J is TRBJ1-2 and V is TRBV27; 9 bases fit TRBD1. Germline V gene lookup returns CDR1 MNHEY and CDR2 SMNVEV (reference sequence). This CDR3 has 17 residues. The ends lost 6 bases at V and 3 bases at J; junction bases unmatched: 14. CDR3 in DNA: TGTGCCAGCAGCCCCTTCACCGGGACAGGGAGTCACTATGGCTACACCTTC. Translated, it gives CASSPFTGTGSHYGYTF.

As for this clone: The germline gene is not matched at one end of the junction; a read error may be the cause. The chain employs TRBV6-2 or TRBV6-3 and TRBJ1-5; the match to TRBD1 covers 7 bases. Germline V gene sequence: CDR1 MNHEY, CDR2 SVGEGT. The CDR3 is 22 amino acids. CDR3 loop: CASSPWQGVPRKDSNSNQPQHF. The CDR3 region has the DNA TGTGCTAGCAGCCCCTGGCAGGGGGTCCCCCGAAAAGACTCAAATAGCAATCAGCCCCAGCATTTT.

This clone was seen ten or more times. This chain links TRBV5-1 with TRBJ2-3; D gene uncertain. CDR1 and CDR2 from the germline V gene are SGHRS and YFSETQ. The CDR3 is 16 residues long. Trimming left V 2 bases short and J 2 bases short, with 15 bases between. The CDR3, as DNA: TGCGCCAGCAGCTTCTCTTCACAGTCCATCACAGATACGCAGTATTTT. Translation: CASSFSSQSITDTQYF.

The chain uses TRBV29-1 and TRBJ2-7, with 12 bases that match TRBD1. The CDR3 consists of 15 residues. The germline gives CDR1 SQVTM, CDR2 ANQGSEA. V shed 6 bases, J shed 1 base, and the junction held 7 bases outside the gene matches. As DNA, the CDR3 is TGCAGCGTCCGGGACAGGGGGCGCGGGTCCTACGAGCAGTACTTC. This codes for CSVRDRGRGSYEQYF.

This chain joins TRBV13 and TRBJ2-3; TRBD2 matches at 12 bases. CDR1 is PRHDT and CDR2 is FYEKMQ in the germline V gene (reference sequence). The V segment lost 6 bases and the J segment 4 bases; nucleotides outside the gene matches: 5. This CDR3 has 15 amino acids. CDR3 loop: CASRTSGSFSDTQYF. CDR3 nucleotide sequence: TGTGCCAGCAGGACTAGCGGGAGCTTTTCAGATACGCAGTATTTT. The entire variable domain, with the rest obtained from reference TRBV13 and TRBJ2-3, is as follows: AAGVIQSPRHLIKEKRETATLKCYPIPRHDTVYWYQQGPGQDPQFLISFYEKMQSDKGSIPDRFSAQQFSDYHSELNMSSLELGDSALYFCASRTSGSFSDTQYFGPGTRLTVL.

This clone was seen only once. This chain links TRBV3-1 (or the pseudogene TRBV3-2) with TRBJ1-2; no clear D gene. The germline V gene encodes CDR1 LGHDT and CDR2 YNNKEL (reference sequence). The CDR3 runs 15 residues. With 0 bases removed from V and 3 bases from J, the gap between germline ends came to 11 bases. DNA of the CDR3: TGTGCCAGCAGCCAAGATTTCGTCGGTGACTATGGCTACACCTTC. Amino acids: CASSQDFVGDYGYTF.

The chain is built from TRBV6-5 and TRBJ2-1, with TRBD2 identical over 7 bases. The trim removed 10 bases at V and 7 bases at J, leaving 10 bases unmatched. This CDR3 has 13 amino acids. The germline gives CDR1 MNHEY, CDR2 SVGAGI. CDR3 DNA sequence: TGTGCCACCGCCGTAGCGGGTTATAATGAGCAGTTCTTC. This sequence encodes CATAVAGYNEQFF.

The chain joins TRBV9 to TRBJ1-3; D is unclear. Germline V gene sequence: CDR1 SGDLS, CDR2 YYNGEE. There are 15 residues in the CDR3. Trimming removed 0 bases at V and 0 bases at J, with 7 bases between. This chain's CDR3 is CASSVGAGSGNTIYF. CDR3 coding DNA: TGTGCCAGCAGCGTAGGGGCAGGCTCTGGAAACACCATATATTTT.

This chain uses TRBV18 with TRBJ1-1; the match to TRBD1 covers 7 bases. Unmatched junction bases numbered 16, after V lost 4 bases and J lost 11 bases. From germline, CDR1 is KGHSH and CDR2 LQKENI. This CDR3 is 15 amino acids long. This CDR3 reads CASSLADSRQGGAFF. The CDR3 region has the DNA TGTGCCAGCTCACTTGCGGACAGCCGACAGGGAGGTGCTTTCTTT.

V and J are TRBV9 and TRBJ1-2; TRBD1 matches 10 bases. The CDR3 sequence is 15 residues long. With 0 bases clipped from V and 4 bases from J, the junction kept 3 bases outside the gene matches. The V gene's germline CDR1 is SGDLS and CDR2 YYNGEE. The CDR3 DNA reads TGTGCCAGCAGCGTAGGGGACAGGGGTCGCTATGGCTACACCTTC. Translated: CASSVGDRGRYGYTF.

This chain links TRBV24-1 with TRBJ1-2; 7 positions agree with TRBD1. Trimming took 1 base from V and 5 from J; bases not matched to a gene: 9. The V gene's germline CDR1 is KGHDR and CDR2 SFDVKD. This CDR3 comprises 16 residues. As DNA, the CDR3 is TGTGCCACCAGTGATTTTGGACAGGAAGGATTGTATGGCTACACCTTC. Amino acid sequence: CATSDFGQEGLYGYTF.

The chain links TRBV13 to TRBJ2-7; 9 nucleotides line up with TRBD2. After removal of 1 base from V and 0 bases from J, the junction contained 7 bases not matched to a gene. The CDR3 extends over 17 amino acids. The germline V gene has CDR1 PRHDT and CDR2 FYEKMQ (reference sequence). The CDR3 nucleotides read TGTGCCAGCAGCTTAGAGGCTAGCGGGATGAGCTCCTACGAGCAGTACTTC. Residues: CASSLEASGMSSYEQYF.